This T cell receptor beta chain was captured by sequencing in a study of T-cell reconstitution after alpha-beta-depleted transplantation in children. Unique molecular identifiers were used to barcode this TCRbeta library. TCRdb reprocessed the PCR reads via MiXCR and lists one record per CDR3 protein. The sample lists about 980,000 distinct CDR3 sequences; about 30% were seen once. The CDR3 length is 14 residues. J gave up 0 bases and V 7 bases, and 3 bases lay outside the gene matches. Germline-derived CDR1 and CDR2 are ENHRY and SYGVKD. Study-wide results and limits: About two months after transplant, alpha-beta T cells reportedly came from several hundred expanded graft clones. Counts and diversity of T cells one year after transplant came mostly from newly produced T cells. Where some patients showed high TCRbeta diversity at day 60, it came from recipient T cells and thymic progenitors that had survived.

This clonotype was recorded a few times. Antigen: not known. V is TRBV10-3 and J is TRBJ2-3, with TRBD1 identical over 8 bases. The sequencing used PBMCs, mostly from graft donor cells, collected 360 days after TCRalphabeta/CD19-depleted stem cell transplant. The receptor was isolated from a boy under two years old who had a stem cell transplant for SCID, so the T cells may come from the graft donor. Here the CDR3 DNA reads TGTGCCATCACGACAGGGGCTAGCACAGATACGCAGTATTTT. This encodes CAITTGASTDTQYF.